The clone carrying this T cell receptor (beta chain) was seen just once. These data belong to a study of shared clonotypes between healthy human individuals. Germline V gives CDR1 SGHRS, CDR2 YFSETQ. With V trimmed by 4 bases and J by 9 bases, 8 bases remained unmatched. The CDR3 is made up of 15 amino acids. Repertoires were generated with immunoSEQ multiplex PCR, while TCRdb's copy carries only in-frame clones and drops some. The data show approximately 340,000 clones, roughly 80% seen once. This TCR was recovered from a man aged 30 to 45 in good health. V and J are TRBV5-1 and TRBJ2-1; 12 bases map to TRBD1. Sequencing used memory CD4+ T cells sorted from blood. Subset of the sample: CD45RA-negative fraction. The CDR3 DNA is TGCGCCAGCAGCAACGCCGGGACAGGGGGCAGTGAGCAGTTCTTC. Translating gives CASSNAGTGGSEQFF.